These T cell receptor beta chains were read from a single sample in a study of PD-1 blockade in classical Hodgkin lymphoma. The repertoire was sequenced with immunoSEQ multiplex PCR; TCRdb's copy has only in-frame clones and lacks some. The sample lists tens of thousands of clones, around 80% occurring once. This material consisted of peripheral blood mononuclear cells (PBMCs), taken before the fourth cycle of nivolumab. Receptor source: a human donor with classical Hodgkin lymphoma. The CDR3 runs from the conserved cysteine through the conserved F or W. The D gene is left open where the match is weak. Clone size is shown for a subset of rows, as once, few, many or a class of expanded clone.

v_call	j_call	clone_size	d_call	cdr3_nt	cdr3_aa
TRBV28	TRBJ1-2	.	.	TGTGCCAGCAGTTTAGGTACTAACTATGGCTACACCTTC	CASSLGTNYGYTF
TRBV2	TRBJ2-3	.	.	TGTGCCAGCAGTGAAGGGACTGTCCCCACATGGGATACGCAGTATTTT	CASSEGTVPTWDTQYF
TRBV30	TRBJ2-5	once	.	TGTGCCTGGAGTGCTCGGTGGGGGCGGGGTGATCAAGAGACCCAGTACTTC	CAWSARWGRGDQETQYF
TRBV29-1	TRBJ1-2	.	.	TGCAGCGTTGAGGCAGGGCGCGGCTACACCTTC	CSVEAGRGYTF
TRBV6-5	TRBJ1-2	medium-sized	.	TGTGCCAGCAGAAGAATTGCAGGGGATGGTGGCTACACCTTC	CASRRIAGDGGYTF
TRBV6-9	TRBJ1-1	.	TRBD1	TGTGCCAGCAGTTATTCCGCGACTGCCCTGGGACAGAGAGAAGCTTTCTTT	CASSYSATALGQREAFF
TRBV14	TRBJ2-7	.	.	TGTGCCAGCAGCCAAGAGGGTGGGAGACCCTACGAGCAGTACTTC	CASSQEGGRPYEQYF
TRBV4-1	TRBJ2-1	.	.	TGCGCCAGCAGCCAAGCCTTAGTAGGGGCAATATCGGAGCAGTTCTTC	CASSQALVGAISEQFF
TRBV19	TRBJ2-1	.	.	TGTGCCAGTAGTATAGATCCGGTCGGGATCTCCTACAATGAGCAGTTCTTC	CASSIDPVGISYNEQFF
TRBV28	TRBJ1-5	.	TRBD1	TGTGCCAGCAGTTTAACAGGGGGCGGGGGAAGCAATCAGCCCCAGCATTTT	CASSLTGGGGSNQPQHF
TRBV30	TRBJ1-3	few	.	TGTGCCTGGAGCGACTGGGGCAGCGACGAAGGAAACACCATATATTTT	CAWSDWGSDEGNTIYF
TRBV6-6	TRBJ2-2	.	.	TGTGCCAGCAGTTTCGGATCGGAGACCGGGGAGCTGTTTTTT	CASSFGSETGELFF
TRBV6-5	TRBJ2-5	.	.	TGTGCCAGCAGCCAACTCCCAATTGGGGCCCAGTACTTC	CASSQLPIGAQYF
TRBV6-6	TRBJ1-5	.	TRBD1	TGTGCCAGCAGCCGCGGACAGGGCCGCCAGCCCCAGCATTTT	CASSRGQGRQPQHF
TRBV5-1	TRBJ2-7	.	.	TGCGCCAGCAGCTTGGTCGGGGACAACTACGAGCAGTACTTC	CASSLVGDNYEQYF
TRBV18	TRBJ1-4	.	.	TGTGCCAGCTCACCCGGGACATCTAATGAAAAACTGTTTTTT	CASSPGTSNEKLFF
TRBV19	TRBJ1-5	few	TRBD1	TGTGCCAGTAGTATTTTACGGGACAGGGATCAGCCCCAGCATTTT	CASSILRDRDQPQHF
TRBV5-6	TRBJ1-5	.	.	TGTGCCAGCAGCTTGGGTGCAGGTAACAATCAGCCCCAGCATTTT	CASSLGAGNNQPQHF
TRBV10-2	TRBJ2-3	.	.	TGCGCCAGCAGGGCATTCCGGTCCACAGATACGCAGTATTTT	CASRAFRSTDTQYF
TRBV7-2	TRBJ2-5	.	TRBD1	TGTGCCAGCAGGACCGACAGGGGGGGAGAGACCCAGTACTTC	CASRTDRGGETQYF
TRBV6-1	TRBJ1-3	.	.	TGTGCCAGCAGTGAAGCCCCCTCTGGAAACACCATATATTTT	CASSEAPSGNTIYF
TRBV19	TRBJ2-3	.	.	TGTGCCAGTACCCTATCCCCCTCTAGTCCCGGTACGCAGTATTTT	CASTLSPSSPGTQYF
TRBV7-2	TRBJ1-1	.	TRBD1	TGTGCCAGCAGCCCCCGGGACAGGGGGCCGGCTGAAGCTTTCTTT	CASSPRDRGPAEAFF
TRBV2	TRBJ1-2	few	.	TGTGCCAGCAGTGTAGGAGTATTCACCTTC	CASSVGVFTF
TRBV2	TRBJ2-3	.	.	TGTGCCAGCAAGGGAGGTGCGGCAGATACGCAGTATTTT	CASKGGAADTQYF
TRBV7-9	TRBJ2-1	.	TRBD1	TGTGCCAGCAGCCGTATGGACAGGAACGGACGGCCCTACAATGAGCAGTTCTTC	CASSRMDRNGRPYNEQFF
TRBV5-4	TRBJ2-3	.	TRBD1	TGTGCCAGCAGGTCCCCGGACAGGGGGGATACGCAGTATTTT	CASRSPDRGDTQYF
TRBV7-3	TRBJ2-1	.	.	TGTGCCAGCAGCGCAATGACGAGCTCCTACAATGAGCAGTTCTTC	CASSAMTSSYNEQFF
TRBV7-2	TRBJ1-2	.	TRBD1	TGTGCCAGCAGCCAAAAGTCAGGGGGCGCGGTTGGCTACACCTTC	CASSQKSGGAVGYTF
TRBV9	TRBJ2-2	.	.	TGTGCCAGCAGCGTAGGACAACCGAACACCGGGGAGCTGTTTTTT	CASSVGQPNTGELFF
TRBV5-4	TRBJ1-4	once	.	TGTGCCAGCAGCTTTTCTCGCGGCAGGGTGGTTTTT	CASSFSRGRVVF
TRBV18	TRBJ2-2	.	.	TGTGCCAGTCGCCTCAGGAGTCACACCGGGGAGCTGTTTTTT	CASRLRSHTGELFF
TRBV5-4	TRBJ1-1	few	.	TGTGCCAGCAGGGAGACAGGAGGAGGGAACACTGAAGCTTTCTTT	CASRETGGGNTEAFF
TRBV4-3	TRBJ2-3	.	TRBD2	TGCGCCAGCAGCCAAGGTCTAGCGGGGGGGCTGACAGATACGCAGTATTTT	CASSQGLAGGLTDTQYF
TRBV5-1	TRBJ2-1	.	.	TGCGCCAGCAGCTTGGGACAGACCTCGTTCTTC	CASSLGQTSFF
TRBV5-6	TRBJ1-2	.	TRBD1	TGTGCCAGCAGCGTGGACAGGGGGCGTAGTGGCTACACCTTC	CASSVDRGRSGYTF
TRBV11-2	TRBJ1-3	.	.	TGTGCCAGCAGCTTCCCAGGGATAGGAAACACCATATATTTT	CASSFPGIGNTIYF
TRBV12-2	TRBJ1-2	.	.	TGTGCAAGTCGCTTAGTAGCACAATGGGACAGCTACTATGGCTACACCTTC	CASRLVAQWDSYYGYTF
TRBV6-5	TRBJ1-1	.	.	TGTGCCTCCTCGAGGCAGGCAGGGAGGGCTGAAGCTTTCTTT	CASSRQAGRAEAFF
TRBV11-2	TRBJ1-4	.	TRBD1	TGTGCCAGCAGCTTAGATCGTGGGACAGGGAATGAAAAACTGTTTTTT	CASSLDRGTGNEKLFF
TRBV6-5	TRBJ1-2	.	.	TGTGCCAGCATCTCGGGGCTCGGCTACACCTTC	CASISGLGYTF
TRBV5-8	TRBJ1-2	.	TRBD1	TGTGCCAGCAGCTTGTTTATGGCAGGGGGCGCCTACACCTTC	CASSLFMAGGAYTF
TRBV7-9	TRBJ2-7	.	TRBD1	TGTGCCAGCAGCTTAGCAGGGGGCGCTTATGGCGAGCAGTACTTC	CASSLAGGAYGEQYF
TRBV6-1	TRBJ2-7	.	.	TGTGCCAGCAGTCGGACACAGACCTACGAGCAGTACTTC	CASSRTQTYEQYF
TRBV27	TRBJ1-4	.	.	TGTGCCAGCAGAGGGCCGCAGGGCGGAAAACTGTTTTTT	CASRGPQGGKLFF